This record concerns one TCR beta chain sequence. The data were produced by immunoSEQ multiplex PCR, yet TCRdb's version contains in-frame clones alone and is incomplete. Here the sample spans roughly 43,000 clones, roughly 88% being singletons. The sample belongs to a study of OX40 agonist ivuxolimab in advanced cancers. This CDR3 is built from 14 residues. The V gene lost 2 bases and the J gene lost 8 bases, with 15 bases spanning the gap. This clonotype was obtained from an adult with an advanced solid tumor such as melanoma, head and neck, liver or kidney cancer. Sequenced material: CD4+ or CD8+ T cells sorted from blood, taken in a trial of the OX40 agonist ivuxolimab. This chain joins TRBV23-1 and TRBJ1-2, with no clear D. TRBV23-1 has ORF status, its function being uncertain. The CDR3 DNA is TGCGCCAGCAGTCAAAGTGGACTTTTAGAGGGCTACACCTTC. It is translated as CASSQSGLLEGYTF.